This T cell receptor beta chain was found in a study of blood T cells in healthy people across ages. Overall study results and limits: Possibly, changes in expanded clonotypes were confounded because donor CMV status was unknown.

With regard to this clonotype: Its antigen is not known.

J was trimmed by 0 bases and V by 2 bases; bases with no gene match: 5. CDR1 is GTSNPN and CDR2 is SVGIG in the germline V gene (reference sequence). The CDR3 runs 15 residues. Alongside a J-beta primer mix, a sample-barcoded 5' primer served in a second PCR lasting about 7 to 12 cycles. Through a template-switch adaptor with 12 random nucleotides, each cDNA molecule received a tag. TCRdb recomputed calls from the 5' RACE reads with MiXCR, one row per CDR3 protein. Of approximately 1.5 million distinct CDR3 sequences in the sample, around 35% were seen once. The gene calls are TRBV30 and TRBJ2-7, with TRBD1 identical over 9 bases. Sequencing input: blood. This sequence was found in a woman aged 25 to 45 in good health. As DNA, the CDR3 is TGTGCCTGGAGTATTACAGGGGGCGCCTCCTACGAGCAGTACTTC. It encodes CAWSITGGASYEQYF.